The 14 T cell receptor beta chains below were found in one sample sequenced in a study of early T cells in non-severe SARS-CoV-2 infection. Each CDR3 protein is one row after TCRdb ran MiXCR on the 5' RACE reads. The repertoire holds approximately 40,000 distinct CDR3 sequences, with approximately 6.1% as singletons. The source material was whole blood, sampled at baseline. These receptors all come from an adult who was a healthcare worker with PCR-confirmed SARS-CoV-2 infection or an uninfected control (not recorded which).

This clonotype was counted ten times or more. CDR3 sequence (DNA): TGTGCCAGCAGACAACAGGGAATCGGGGAGCTGTTTTTT. It is translated as CASRQQGIGELFF. The gene calls are TRBV7-3 and TRBJ2-2; weak D call: TRBD1 (6 bases). The ends were cut back, 6 bases at V and 7 bases at J, with 12 bases in the middle. Germline CDR1 and CDR2: SGHTA and FQGTGA. This CDR3 has 13 residues.

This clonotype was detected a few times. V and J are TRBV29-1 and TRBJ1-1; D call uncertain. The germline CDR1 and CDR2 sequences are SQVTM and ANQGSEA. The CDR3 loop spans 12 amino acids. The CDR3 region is CSSNSEDTEAFF. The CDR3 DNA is TGCAGTTCGAACAGCGAGGACACTGAAGCTTTCTTT. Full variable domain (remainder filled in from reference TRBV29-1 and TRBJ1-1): SAVISQKPSRDICQRGTSLTIQCQVDSQVTMMFWYRQQPGQSLTLIATANQGSEATYESGFVIDKFPISRPNLTFSTLTVSNMSPEDSSIYLCSSNSEDTEAFFGQGTRLTVV.

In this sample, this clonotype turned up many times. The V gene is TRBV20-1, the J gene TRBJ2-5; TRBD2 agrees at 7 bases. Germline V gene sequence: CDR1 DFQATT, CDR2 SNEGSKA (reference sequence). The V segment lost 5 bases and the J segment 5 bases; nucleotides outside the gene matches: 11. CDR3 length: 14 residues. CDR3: CSAGRTSGMETQYF. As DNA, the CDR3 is TGCAGTGCTGGTCGGACTAGTGGGATGGAGACCCAGTACTTC.

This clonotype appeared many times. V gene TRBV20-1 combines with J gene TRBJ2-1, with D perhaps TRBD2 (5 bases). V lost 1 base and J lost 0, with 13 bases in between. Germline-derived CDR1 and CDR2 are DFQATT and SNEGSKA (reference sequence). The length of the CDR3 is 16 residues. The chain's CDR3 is CSARAPTRGSYNEQFF. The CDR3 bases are TGCAGTGCTAGAGCCCCCACTAGAGGCTCCTACAATGAGCAGTTCTTC.

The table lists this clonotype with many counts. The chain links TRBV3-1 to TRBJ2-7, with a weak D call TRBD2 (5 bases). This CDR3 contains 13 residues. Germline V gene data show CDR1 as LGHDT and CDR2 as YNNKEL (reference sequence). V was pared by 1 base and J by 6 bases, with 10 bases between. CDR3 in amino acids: CASSQVDWFEQYF. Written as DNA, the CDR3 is TGTGCCAGCAGCCAAGTGGACTGGTTCGAGCAGTACTTC.

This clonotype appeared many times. The CDR3 DNA reads as TGTGCCAGCAGCCCAGGGTACCCCCAAGAGACCCAGTACTTC. Encoded protein: CASSPGYPQETQYF. The V and J genes are TRBV21-1 and TRBJ2-5; TRBD1 reflects the table's D call only, with no check against the DNA. TRBV21-1 is an annotated pseudogene. The CDR3 spans 14 residues.

The CDR3 DNA reads TGCGCCAGCAGCTTGGTTGGGTCTGAAGCTTTCTTT. Protein: CASSLVGSEAFF. This rearrangement joins TRBV5-1 to TRBJ1-1; D unresolved. Germline V CDR1 and CDR2: SGHRS, YFSETQ. The germline V and J ends were trimmed by 0 bases and 6 bases, with 6 bases remaining between them. There are 12 residues in the CDR3.

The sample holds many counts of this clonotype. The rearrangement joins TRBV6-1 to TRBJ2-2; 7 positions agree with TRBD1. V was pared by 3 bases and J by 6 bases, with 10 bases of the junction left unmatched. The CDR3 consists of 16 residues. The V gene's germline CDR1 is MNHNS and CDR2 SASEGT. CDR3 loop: CASSEAAEGAPGELFF. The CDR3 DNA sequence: TGTGCCAGCAGTGAGGCTGCCGAGGGGGCTCCCGGGGAGCTGTTTTTT.

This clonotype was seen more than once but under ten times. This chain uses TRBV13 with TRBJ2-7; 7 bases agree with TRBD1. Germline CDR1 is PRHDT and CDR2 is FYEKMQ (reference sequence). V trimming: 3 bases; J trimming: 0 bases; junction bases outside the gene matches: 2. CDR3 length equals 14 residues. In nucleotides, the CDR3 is TGTGCCAGCAGCTTCGGGACAGCCTCCTACGAGCAGTACTTC. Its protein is CASSFGTASYEQYF.

Here the CDR3 DNA reads TGTGCCAGCAGCAGCACGACTAGCGTTTTAGGCAATGAGCAGTTCTTC. This codes for CASSSTTSVLGNEQFF. The J gene is TRBJ2-1, the V gene TRBV7-3; 8 bases align to TRBD2. Germline V gives CDR1 SGHTA, CDR2 FQGTGA. The CDR3 spans 16 residues. The ends lost 5 bases at V and 6 bases at J; junction bases unmatched: 12. Full variable domain (rest looked up from reference TRBV7-3 and TRBJ2-1): GAGVSQTPSNKVTEKGKYVELRCDPISGHTALYWYRQSLGQGPEFLIYFQGTGAADDSGLPNDRFFAVRPEGSVSTLKIQRTERGDSAVYLCASSSTTSVLGNEQFFGPGTRLTVL.

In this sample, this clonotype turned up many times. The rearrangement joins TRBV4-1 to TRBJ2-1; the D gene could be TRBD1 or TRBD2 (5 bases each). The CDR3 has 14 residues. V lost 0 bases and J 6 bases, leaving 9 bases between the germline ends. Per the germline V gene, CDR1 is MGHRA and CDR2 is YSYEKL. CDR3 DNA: TGCGCCAGCAGCCAAGAGGGACCTCCCAATGAGCAGTTCTTC. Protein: CASSQEGPPNEQFF.

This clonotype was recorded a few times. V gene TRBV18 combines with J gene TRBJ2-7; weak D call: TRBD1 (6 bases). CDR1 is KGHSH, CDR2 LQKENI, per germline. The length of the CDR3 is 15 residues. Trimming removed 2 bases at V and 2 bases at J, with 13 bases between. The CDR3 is CASSPGGQATYEQYF. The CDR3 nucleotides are TGTGCCAGCTCACCAGGGGGACAAGCAACCTACGAGCAGTACTTC.

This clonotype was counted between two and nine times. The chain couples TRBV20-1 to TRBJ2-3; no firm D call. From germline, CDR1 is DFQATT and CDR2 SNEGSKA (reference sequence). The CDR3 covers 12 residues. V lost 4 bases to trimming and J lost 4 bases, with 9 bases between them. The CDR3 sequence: CSAIRWSDTQYF. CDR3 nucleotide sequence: TGCAGTGCTATTCGATGGTCAGATACGCAGTATTTT.

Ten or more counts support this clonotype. CDR3 protein: CASSRIAMSGELFF. The CDR3 nucleotides are TGTGCCAGCAGCCGTATAGCTATGTCCGGGGAGCTGTTTTTT. The chain combines TRBV7-2 with TRBJ2-2; D gene ambiguous. Germline assignment: CDR1 SGHTA and CDR2 FQGNSA. V was trimmed by 5 bases and J by 6 bases, leaving 13 bases between them. The CDR3 consists of 14 residues.